The T cell receptor (beta chain) under discussion was sequenced for a study of T cell changes during pregnancy in multiple sclerosis. The assay was immunoSEQ multiplex PCR, and TCRdb's table has in-frame clones only and misses some. The sample consists of approximately 41,000 clones, 90% of them appearing once. The sample was CD8+ T cells from peripheral blood mononuclear cells, taken in the first trimester of pregnancy. This clonotype was obtained from a female donor with multiple sclerosis, enrolled in a pregnancy study.

The CDR3, as DNA: TGTGCCAGCAGTGTACTAGGGGTCAGGGGACCCTCCTACAATGAGCAGTTCTTC. Translating gives CASSVLGVRGPSYNEQFF. V usage is TRBV27 and J usage is TRBJ2-1, with D possibly matching TRBD1 (6 bases). In germline, CDR1 is MNHEY, CDR2 SMNVEV (reference sequence). V was trimmed by 5 bases and J by 0 bases, leaving 20 bases between them. CDR3 length: 18 amino acids.